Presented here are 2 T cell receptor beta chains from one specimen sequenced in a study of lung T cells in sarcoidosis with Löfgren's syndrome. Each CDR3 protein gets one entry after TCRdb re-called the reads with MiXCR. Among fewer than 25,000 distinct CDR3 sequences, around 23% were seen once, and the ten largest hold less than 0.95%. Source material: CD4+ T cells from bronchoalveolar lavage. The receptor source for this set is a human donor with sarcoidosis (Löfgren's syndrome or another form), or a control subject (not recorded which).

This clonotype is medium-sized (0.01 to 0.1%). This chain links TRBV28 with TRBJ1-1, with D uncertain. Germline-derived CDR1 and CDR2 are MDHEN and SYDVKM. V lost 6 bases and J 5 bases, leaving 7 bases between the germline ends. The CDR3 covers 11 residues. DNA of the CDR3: TGTGCCAGCAGCTGGAATACTGAAGCTTTCTTT. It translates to CASSWNTEAFF.

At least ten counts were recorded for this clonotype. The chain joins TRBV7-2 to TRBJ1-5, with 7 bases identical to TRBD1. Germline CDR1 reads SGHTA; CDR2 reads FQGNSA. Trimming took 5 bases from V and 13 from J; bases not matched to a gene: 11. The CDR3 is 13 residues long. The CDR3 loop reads CASSHRDSLIQHF. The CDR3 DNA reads TGTGCCAGCAGCCACCGGGACAGTTTAATTCAGCATTTT.